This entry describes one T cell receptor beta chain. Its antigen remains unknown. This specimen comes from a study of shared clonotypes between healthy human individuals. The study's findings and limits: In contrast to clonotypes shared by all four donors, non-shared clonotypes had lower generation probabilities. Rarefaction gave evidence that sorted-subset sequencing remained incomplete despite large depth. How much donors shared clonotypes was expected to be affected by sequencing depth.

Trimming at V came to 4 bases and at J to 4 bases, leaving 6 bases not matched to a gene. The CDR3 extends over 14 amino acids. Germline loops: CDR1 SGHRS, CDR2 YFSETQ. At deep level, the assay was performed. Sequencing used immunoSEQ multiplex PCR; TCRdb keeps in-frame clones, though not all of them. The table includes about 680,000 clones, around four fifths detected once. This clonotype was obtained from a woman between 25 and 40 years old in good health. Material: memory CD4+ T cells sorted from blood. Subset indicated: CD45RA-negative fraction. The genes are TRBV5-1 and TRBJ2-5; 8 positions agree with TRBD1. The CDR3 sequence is CASSRQGLRETQYF. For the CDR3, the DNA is TGCGCCAGCAGCCGACAGGGGCTGCGAGAGACCCAGTACTTC.